This note documents a single TCR beta chain sequence. Its antigen is unknown. Primers included in the PCR were 60 Vbeta and 13 Jbeta primers. TCRdb's copy holds only in-frame clones and misses some; the assay was immunoSEQ multiplex PCR. The data contain 99,000 or so clones, over 9.5% of them singletons. The data were obtained in a study of cytomegalovirus exposure and HLA in healthy donors. Study-level results: An analysis done earlier found most TCR beta V segments productive about 87% or about 30% of the time. The CMV antigen specificity of three CMV-associated chains was confirmed through in vitro analysis. In a later analysis, TCR beta V- and J-gene trimming was associated with a missense DCLRE1C variant. With further analysis later on, most CMV-associated TCR beta chains appeared HLA-restricted.

Trimming at V came to 4 bases and at J to 7 bases, leaving 7 bases not matched to a gene. CDR1 is SGHVS, CDR2 FQNEAQ, per germline. The CDR3 length is 14 residues. Material for sequencing was PBMCs. This clonotype was obtained from a middle-aged man in good health and CMV-seropositive. This chain links TRBV7-8 with TRBJ2-5; 9 bases are shared with TRBD2. The CDR3 spells CASSSGLARGTQYF. DNA for the CDR3: TGTGCCAGCAGCTCGGGACTAGCACGAGGGACCCAGTACTTC.